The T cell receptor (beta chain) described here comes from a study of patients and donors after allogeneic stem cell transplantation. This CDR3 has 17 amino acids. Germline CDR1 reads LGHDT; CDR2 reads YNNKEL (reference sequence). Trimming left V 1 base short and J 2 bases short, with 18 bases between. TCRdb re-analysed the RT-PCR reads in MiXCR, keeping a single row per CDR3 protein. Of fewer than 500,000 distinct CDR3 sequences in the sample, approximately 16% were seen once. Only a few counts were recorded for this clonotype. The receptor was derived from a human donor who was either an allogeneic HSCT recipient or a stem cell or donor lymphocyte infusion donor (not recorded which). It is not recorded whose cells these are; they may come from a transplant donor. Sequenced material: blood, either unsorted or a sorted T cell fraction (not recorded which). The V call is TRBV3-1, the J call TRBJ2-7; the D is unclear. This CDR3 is CASSQVREGRFTYEQYF. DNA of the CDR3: TGTGCCAGCAGCCAAGTAAGGGAAGGTCGATTCACCTACGAGCAGTACTTC.